The 17 T cell receptor beta chains in this list originate from one sample, sequenced in a study of blood T cell repertoires in COVID-19. TCRdb's table, derived via immunoSEQ multiplex PCR, lists solely in-frame clones and lacks some. Seen here are approximately 150,000 clones, about 92% observed once, and the top ten hold under 2%. Sequenced sample: peripheral blood. The receptors derive from a human donor in a cohort sampled during active COVID-19.

The rearrangement joins TRBV4-1 to TRBJ2-5; a possible D gene is TRBD1 (5 bases). The germline CDR1 and CDR2 sequences are MGHRA and YSYEKL. Deletions cut 2 bases from V and 4 bases from J, with 14 bases between. The CDR3 has 15 amino acids. CDR3 protein: CASSQQVGRAETQYF. CDR3 sequence (DNA): TGCGCCAGCAGCCAACAGGTTGGCAGGGCAGAGACCCAGTACTTC.

This clone was counted once. The chain combines TRBV7-2 with TRBJ2-5, with 7 nucleotides matching TRBD2. Per germline, CDR1 SGHTA and CDR2 FQGNSA. This CDR3 has 14 amino acids. J was trimmed by 3 bases and V by 5 bases; bases with no gene match: 6. The CDR3 coding sequence is TGTGCCAGCAGCACGCTAGCGGTCAAAGAGACCCAGTACTTC. This encodes CASSTLAVKETQYF.

The V call is TRBV6-5, the J call TRBJ1-2; D call uncertain. The CDR3 is 16 residues long. Germline values: CDR1 MNHEY, CDR2 SVGAGI. Trimming removed 0 bases from V and 7 bases from J, with 18 bases in between. CDR3 residues: CASSYSAVGSNGGYTF. CDR3 coding DNA: TGTGCCAGCAGTTACTCGGCGGTGGGGAGTAATGGTGGCTACACCTTC.

The chain carries TRBV18 and TRBJ1-4; no clear D. Germline V gene data show CDR1 as KGHSH and CDR2 as LQKENI. V was trimmed by 1 base and J by 8 bases, leaving 11 bases between them. This CDR3 is built from 14 residues. The CDR3, as DNA: TGTGCCAGCTCACCACGGGCGAGGGAGGAAAAACTGTTTTTT. This sequence encodes CASSPRAREEKLFF.

The J gene is TRBJ2-3, the V gene TRBV9; D might be TRBD2 (5 bases). The CDR3 is made up of 13 amino acids. The ends were cut back, 4 bases at V and 1 base at J, with 7 bases in the middle. Germline lookup yields CDR1 SGDLS and CDR2 YYNGEE. This CDR3 reads CASSHSGTDTQYF. In nucleotides, the CDR3 is TGTGCCAGCAGCCATAGCGGCACAGATACGCAGTATTTT.

The sample holds a few counts of this clone. The conserved closing phenylalanine or tryptophan is absent in this CDR3, likely reflecting a read error. It is unclear where the CDR3 begins or ends on the DNA, so no DNA is shown, and the CDR3 is as TCRdb lists it. This sequence joins TRBV20-1 and TRBJ1-2; TRBD1, the D gene given by the table, was not confirmed from the DNA. The CDR3 comprises 11 residues, both ends counted. The germline gives CDR1 DFQATT, CDR2 SNEGSKA (reference sequence). The CDR3 region is CSARGQNRAHI.

The chain links TRBV19 to TRBJ1-4, with TRBD1 as a possible D gene (6 bases). CDR3 length: 16 residues. V was trimmed by 3 bases and J by 2 bases, leaving 13 bases between them. Germline loops: CDR1 LNHDA, CDR2 SQIVND (reference sequence). DNA of the CDR3: TGTGCCAGTAGTATGCGGGGGGGCTGGACTAATGAAAAACTGTTTTTT. Its translation is CASSMRGGWTNEKLFF.

V is TRBV29-1 and J is TRBJ2-2; D perhaps matches TRBD1 (5 bases). This CDR3 contains 13 residues. The germline CDR1 and CDR2 sequences are SQVTM and ANQGSEA. V lost 4 bases and J lost 4, with 10 bases in between. CDR3 protein: CSVAKGSTGELFF. The CDR3, as DNA: TGCAGCGTTGCCAAGGGGTCCACCGGGGAGCTGTTTTTT.

This chain joins TRBV6-2 or TRBV6-3 and TRBJ1-3; 7 positions match TRBD1. Looked up from germline, CDR1 is MNHEY and CDR2 is SVGEGT. The CDR3 is made up of 15 amino acids. V was clipped by 6 bases and J by 3 bases; unmatched bases: 8. The chain's CDR3 is CASSADRENGNTIYF. The CDR3 region has the DNA TGTGCCAGCAGCGCCGACAGGGAGAATGGAAACACCATATATTTT.

This sequence joins TRBV6-1 and TRBJ2-1; TRBD2 is a possible D gene (7 bases). Trimming pared 1 base from V and 9 bases from J, leaving 19 bases between. The CDR3 spans 16 residues. The germline gives CDR1 MNHNS, CDR2 SASEGT. The CDR3 here is CASSEGRGGGAAEQFF. For the CDR3, the DNA is TGTGCCAGCAGTGAAGGTCGGGGCGGGGGCGCGGCTGAGCAGTTCTTC.

V and J are TRBV7-2 and TRBJ1-4, with TRBD1 identical over 8 bases. CDR3 length equals 15 residues. With 5 bases clipped from V and 5 bases from J, the junction kept 7 bases outside the gene matches. CDR1 and CDR2 (germline): SGHTA, FQGNSA. CDR3 amino acids: CASSRGQGLNEKLFF. The CDR3 nucleotides are TGTGCCAGCAGCCGCGGACAGGGTTTAAATGAAAAACTGTTTTTT.

The chain is built from TRBV6-2 or TRBV6-3 and TRBJ1-5; possibly TRBD1 for D (6 bases). CDR1 is MNHEY and CDR2 is SVGEGT in the germline V gene. The CDR3 spans 15 residues. Trimming removed 6 bases from V and 2 bases from J, with 14 bases in between. The DNA of the CDR3 is TGTGCCAGCAGCCACAGGGCAGTGGGCAATCAGCCCCAGCATTTT. Its translation is CASSHRAVGNQPQHF.

The chain combines TRBV11-2 with TRBJ1-1; D possibly corresponds to TRBD1 (6 bases). CDR1 is SGHAT and CDR2 is FQNNGV in the germline V gene. With 3 bases removed from V and 1 base from J, the gap between germline ends came to 12 bases. This CDR3 has 15 residues. CDR3 coding DNA: TGTGCCAGCAGCTTGACAGGCTTGGGGAACACTGAAGCTTTCTTT. It codes for CASSLTGLGNTEAFF.

This chain joins TRBV30 and TRBJ1-1, with TRBD1 matching 9 bases. Germline trimming cut 2 bases from V and 11 bases from J; bases unmatched to any gene: 6. CDR3 length equals 12 residues. From germline, CDR1 is GTSNPN and CDR2 SVGIG (reference sequence). The CDR3 DNA follows: TGTGCCTGGAGTCTCCATGGGACAGGGGCTTTCTTT. It yields the protein CAWSLHGTGAFF.

The chain combines TRBV28 with TRBJ1-5; the match to TRBD1 covers 10 bases. This CDR3 is built from 15 residues. With 2 bases clipped from V and 6 bases from J, the junction kept 4 bases outside the gene matches. Per the germline V gene, CDR1 is MDHEN and CDR2 is SYDVKM. The CDR3 sequence: CASSLEGQGGQPQHF. In nucleotides, the CDR3 is TGTGCCAGCAGTTTAGAAGGACAGGGGGGTCAGCCCCAGCATTTT.

This clone was detected only a few times. The chain recombines TRBV4-3 with TRBJ1-6; TRBD1 is a possible D gene (5 bases). V was shortened by 0 bases and J by 8 bases, with 11 bases between the two germline ends. The CDR3 is 15 residues long. CDR1 is LGHNA and CDR2 is YSLEER in the germline V gene. The CDR3 coding sequence is TGCGCCAGCAGCCAAGAGATAGTCAGGGATTCACCCCTCCACTTT. This translates into CASSQEIVRDSPLHF.

The J gene is TRBJ1-1, the V gene TRBV10-3; D possibly corresponds to TRBD1 (5 bases). Trimming shortened V by 4 bases and J by 5 bases, and 14 bases separated the two germline ends. The CDR3 consists of 14 residues. Germline V gene lookup returns CDR1 ENHRY and CDR2 SYGVKD. CDR3 region: CAISVGGRQTEAFF. CDR3 sequence (DNA): TGTGCCATCAGTGTGGGGGGTAGGCAGACTGAAGCTTTCTTT.